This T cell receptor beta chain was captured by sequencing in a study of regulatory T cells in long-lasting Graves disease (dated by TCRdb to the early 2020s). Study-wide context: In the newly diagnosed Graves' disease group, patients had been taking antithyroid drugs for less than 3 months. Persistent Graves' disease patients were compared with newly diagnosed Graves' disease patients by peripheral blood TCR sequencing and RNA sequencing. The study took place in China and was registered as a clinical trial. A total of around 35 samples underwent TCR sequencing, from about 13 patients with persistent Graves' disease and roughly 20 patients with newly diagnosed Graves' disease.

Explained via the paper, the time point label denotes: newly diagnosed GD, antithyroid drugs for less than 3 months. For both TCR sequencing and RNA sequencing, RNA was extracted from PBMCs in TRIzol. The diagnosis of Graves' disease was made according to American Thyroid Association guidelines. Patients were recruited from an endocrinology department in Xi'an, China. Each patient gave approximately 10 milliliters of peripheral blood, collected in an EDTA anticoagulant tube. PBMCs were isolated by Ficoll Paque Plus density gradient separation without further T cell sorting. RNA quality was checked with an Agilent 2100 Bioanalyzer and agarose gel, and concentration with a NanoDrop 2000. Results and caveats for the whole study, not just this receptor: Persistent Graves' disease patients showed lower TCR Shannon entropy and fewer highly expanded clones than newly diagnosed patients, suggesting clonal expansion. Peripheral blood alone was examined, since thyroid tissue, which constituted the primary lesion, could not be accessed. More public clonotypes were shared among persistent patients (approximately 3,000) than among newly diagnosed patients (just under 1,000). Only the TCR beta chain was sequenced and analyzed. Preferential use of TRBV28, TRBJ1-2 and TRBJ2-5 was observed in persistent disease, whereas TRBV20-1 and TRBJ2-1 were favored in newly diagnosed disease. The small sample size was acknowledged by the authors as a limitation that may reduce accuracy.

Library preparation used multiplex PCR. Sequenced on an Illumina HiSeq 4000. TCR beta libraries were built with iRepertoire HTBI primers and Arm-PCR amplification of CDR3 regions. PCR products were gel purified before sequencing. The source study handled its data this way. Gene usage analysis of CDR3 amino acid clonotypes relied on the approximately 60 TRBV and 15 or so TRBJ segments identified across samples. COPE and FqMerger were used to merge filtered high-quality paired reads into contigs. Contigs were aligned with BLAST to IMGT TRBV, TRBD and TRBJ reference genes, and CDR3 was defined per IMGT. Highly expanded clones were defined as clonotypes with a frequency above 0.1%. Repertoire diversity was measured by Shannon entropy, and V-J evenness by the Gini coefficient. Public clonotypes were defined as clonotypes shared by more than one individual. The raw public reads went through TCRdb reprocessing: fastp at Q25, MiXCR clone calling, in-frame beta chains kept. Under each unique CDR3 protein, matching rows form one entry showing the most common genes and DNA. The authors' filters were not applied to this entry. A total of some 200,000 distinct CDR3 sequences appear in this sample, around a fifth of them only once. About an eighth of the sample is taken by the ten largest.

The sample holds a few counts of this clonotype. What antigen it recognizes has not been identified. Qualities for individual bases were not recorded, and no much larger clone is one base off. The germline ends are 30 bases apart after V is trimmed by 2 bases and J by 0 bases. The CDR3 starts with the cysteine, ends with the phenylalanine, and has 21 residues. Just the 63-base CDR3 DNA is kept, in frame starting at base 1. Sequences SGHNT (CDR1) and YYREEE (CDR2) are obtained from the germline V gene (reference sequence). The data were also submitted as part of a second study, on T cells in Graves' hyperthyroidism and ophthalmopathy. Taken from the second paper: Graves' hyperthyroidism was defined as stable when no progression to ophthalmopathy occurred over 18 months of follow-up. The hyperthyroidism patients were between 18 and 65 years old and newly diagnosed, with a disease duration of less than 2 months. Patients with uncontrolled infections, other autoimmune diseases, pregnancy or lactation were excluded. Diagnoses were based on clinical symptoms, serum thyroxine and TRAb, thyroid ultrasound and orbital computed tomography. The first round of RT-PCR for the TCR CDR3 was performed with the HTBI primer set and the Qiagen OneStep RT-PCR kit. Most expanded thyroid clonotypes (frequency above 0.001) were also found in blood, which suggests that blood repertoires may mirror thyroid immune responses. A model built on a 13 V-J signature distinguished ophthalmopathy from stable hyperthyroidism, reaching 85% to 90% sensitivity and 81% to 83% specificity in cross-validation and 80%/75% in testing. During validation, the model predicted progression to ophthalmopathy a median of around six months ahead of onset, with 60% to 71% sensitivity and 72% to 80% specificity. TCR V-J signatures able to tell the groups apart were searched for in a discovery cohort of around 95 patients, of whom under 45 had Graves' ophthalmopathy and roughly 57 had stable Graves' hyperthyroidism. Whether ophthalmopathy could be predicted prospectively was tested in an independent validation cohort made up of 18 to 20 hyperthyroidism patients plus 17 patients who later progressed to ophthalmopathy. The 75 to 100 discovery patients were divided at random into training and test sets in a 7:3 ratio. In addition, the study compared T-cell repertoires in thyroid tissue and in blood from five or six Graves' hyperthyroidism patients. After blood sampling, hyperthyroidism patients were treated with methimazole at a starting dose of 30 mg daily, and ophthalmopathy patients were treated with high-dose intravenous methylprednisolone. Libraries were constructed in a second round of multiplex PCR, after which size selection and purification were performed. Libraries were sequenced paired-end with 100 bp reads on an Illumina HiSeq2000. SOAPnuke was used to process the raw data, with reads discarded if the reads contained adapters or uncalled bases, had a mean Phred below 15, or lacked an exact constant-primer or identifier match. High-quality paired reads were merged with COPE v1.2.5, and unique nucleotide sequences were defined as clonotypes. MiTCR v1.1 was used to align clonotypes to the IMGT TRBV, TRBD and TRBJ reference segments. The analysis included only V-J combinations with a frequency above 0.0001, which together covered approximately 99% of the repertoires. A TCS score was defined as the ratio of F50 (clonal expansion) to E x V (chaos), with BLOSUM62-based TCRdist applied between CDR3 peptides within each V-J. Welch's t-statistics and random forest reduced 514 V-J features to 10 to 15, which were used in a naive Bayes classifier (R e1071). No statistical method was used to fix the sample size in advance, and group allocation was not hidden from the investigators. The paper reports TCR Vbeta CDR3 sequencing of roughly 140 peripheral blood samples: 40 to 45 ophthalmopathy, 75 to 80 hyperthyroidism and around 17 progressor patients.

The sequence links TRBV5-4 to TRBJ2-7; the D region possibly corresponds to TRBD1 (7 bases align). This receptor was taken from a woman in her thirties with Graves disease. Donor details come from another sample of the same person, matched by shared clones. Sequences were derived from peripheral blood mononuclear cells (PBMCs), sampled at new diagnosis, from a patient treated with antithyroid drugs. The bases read TGTGCCAGCAGCTTCGATTCGGTATTTCGACTAGGGGGCAAAATCTCCTACGAGCAGTACTTC. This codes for CASSFDSVFRLGGKISYEQYF. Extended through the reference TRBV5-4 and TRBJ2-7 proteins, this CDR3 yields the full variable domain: ETGVTQSPTHLIKTRGQQVTLRCSSQSGHNTVSWYQQALGQGPQFIFQYYREEENGRGNFPPRFSGLQFPNYSSELNVNALELDDSALYLCASSFDSVFRLGGKISYEQYFGPGTRLTVT.